Shown below are 10 T cell receptor beta chains from a single sample sequenced in a study of T cell responses to AZD1222 COVID-19 vaccine. Clones were read by immunoSEQ multiplex PCR, and TCRdb kept only the in-frame ones, dropping some. The sample shows 120,000 to 150,000 clones, approximately 90% of them seen only once. Sequenced here: peripheral blood, sampled 28 days after the second AZD1222 dose. These TCRs come from an adult who received the AZD1222 COVID-19 vaccine.

The chain couples TRBV7-2 to TRBJ1-2; D perhaps matches TRBD1 (6 bases). The CDR3 spans 17 residues. Germline loops: CDR1 SGHTA, CDR2 FQGNSA. Trimming took off 3 bases at V and 2 bases at J, with 19 bases between the two ends. The CDR3 bases are TGTGCCAGCAGCTTTAGGCGGGTCACAGGGACCAACTATGGCTACACCTTC. Its translation: CASSFRRVTGTNYGYTF.

V gene TRBV7-2 combines with J gene TRBJ1-5, with D maybe TRBD1 (6 bases). Germline V gives CDR1 SGHTA, CDR2 FQGNSA. The ends were cut back, 5 bases at V and 4 bases at J, with 12 bases in the middle. The CDR3 length is 14 residues. CDR3 in DNA: TGTGCCAGCAGCGGCAGGGGTGGGAATCAGCCCCAGCATTTT. This encodes CASSGRGGNQPQHF.

The chain recombines TRBV7-9 with TRBJ1-4; 7 nucleotides align to TRBD1. The CDR3 runs to 18 residues. Germline V gene data show CDR1 as SEHNR and CDR2 as FQNEAQ (reference sequence). Trimming took 1 base from V and 0 from J; bases not matched to a gene: 8. The CDR3 coding sequence is TGTGCCAGCAGCTTAGTACGGGACAGTTCTGCAACTAATGAAAAACTGTTTTTT. It specifies CASSLVRDSSATNEKLFF.

V gene TRBV3-1 (or the pseudogene TRBV3-2) combines with J gene TRBJ2-7; the D gene is possibly TRBD1 (5 bases). CDR3 length: 12 amino acids. Germline CDR1 LGHDT, CDR2 YNNKEL (reference sequence). V was pared by 4 bases and J by 4 bases, with 8 bases between. The DNA of the CDR3 is TGTGCCAGCAGCCCCGGACATTACGAGCAGTACTTC. It translates to CASSPGHYEQYF.

The V and J genes are TRBV6-6 and TRBJ2-2; 8 bases match TRBD1. CDR1 is MNHNY and CDR2 is SVGAGI in the germline V gene (reference sequence). The V gene end was trimmed by 4 bases and the J gene end by 6 bases; junction bases not matched to a gene: 7. This CDR3 is built from 15 residues. CDR3 coding DNA: TGTGCCAGCAGTTCTCAGACAGGGGCGGCCGGGGAGCTGTTTTTT. Protein product: CASSSQTGAAGELFF.

This chain links TRBV9 with TRBJ2-2; 8 bases map to TRBD2. The CDR3 extends over 14 amino acids. V was clipped by 4 bases and J by 7 bases; unmatched bases: 6. Germline V lookup: CDR1 SGDLS, CDR2 YYNGEE. The CDR3 sequence: CASSPRAGGGELFF. The CDR3 nucleotides read TGTGCCAGCAGCCCCCGGGCGGGGGGCGGGGAGCTGTTTTTT. Using reference TRBV9 and TRBJ2-2 for the parts outside the CDR3, the full variable domain is DSGVTQTPKHLITATGQRVTLRCSPRSGDLSVYWYQQSLDQGLQFLIQYYNGEERAKGNILERFSAQQFPDLHSELNLSSLELGDSALYFCASSPRAGGGELFFGEGSRLTVL.

The V gene is TRBV15, the J gene TRBJ1-1; D remains unclear. Germline-derived CDR1 and CDR2 are LNHNV and YYDKDF (reference sequence). V was clipped by 0 bases and J by 5 bases, with 13 bases between them. The CDR3 runs 15 residues. The CDR3 reads CATSRDQVRGTEAFF. The CDR3 DNA sequence: TGTGCCACCAGCAGAGACCAGGTTAGAGGGACTGAAGCTTTCTTT.

This clone was picked up one time. The genes are TRBV6-2 or TRBV6-3 and TRBJ2-7; no clear D. Germline CDR1 MNHEY, CDR2 SVGEGT. Trimming took off 2 bases at V and 6 bases at J, with 11 bases between the two ends. This CDR3 has 13 amino acids. CDR3 amino acids: CASSYNRLGEQYF. Written as DNA, the CDR3 is TGTGCCAGCAGTTACAATCGCTTGGGCGAGCAGTACTTC.

The chain couples TRBV7-2 to TRBJ2-3, with D perhaps TRBD2 (5 bases). CDR1 is SGHTA and CDR2 is FQGNSA in the germline V gene. V lost 3 bases to trimming and J lost 2 bases, with 15 bases between them. This CDR3 has 16 residues. The CDR3 DNA sequence: TGTGCCAGCAGCTTTGACCCAGCGGAGACCACAGATACGCAGTATTTT. Residues: CASSFDPAETTDTQYF.

The chain carries TRBV28 and TRBJ2-3, with D possibly matching TRBD2 (5 bases). Germline values: CDR1 MDHEN, CDR2 SYDVKM. This CDR3 spans 15 amino acids. Trimming shortened V by 2 bases and J by 3 bases, and 12 bases separated the two germline ends. The DNA for the CDR3 is TGTGCCAGCAGTTTACGAGGGCGGGTGACAGATACGCAGTATTTT. Translating gives CASSLRGRVTDTQYF.